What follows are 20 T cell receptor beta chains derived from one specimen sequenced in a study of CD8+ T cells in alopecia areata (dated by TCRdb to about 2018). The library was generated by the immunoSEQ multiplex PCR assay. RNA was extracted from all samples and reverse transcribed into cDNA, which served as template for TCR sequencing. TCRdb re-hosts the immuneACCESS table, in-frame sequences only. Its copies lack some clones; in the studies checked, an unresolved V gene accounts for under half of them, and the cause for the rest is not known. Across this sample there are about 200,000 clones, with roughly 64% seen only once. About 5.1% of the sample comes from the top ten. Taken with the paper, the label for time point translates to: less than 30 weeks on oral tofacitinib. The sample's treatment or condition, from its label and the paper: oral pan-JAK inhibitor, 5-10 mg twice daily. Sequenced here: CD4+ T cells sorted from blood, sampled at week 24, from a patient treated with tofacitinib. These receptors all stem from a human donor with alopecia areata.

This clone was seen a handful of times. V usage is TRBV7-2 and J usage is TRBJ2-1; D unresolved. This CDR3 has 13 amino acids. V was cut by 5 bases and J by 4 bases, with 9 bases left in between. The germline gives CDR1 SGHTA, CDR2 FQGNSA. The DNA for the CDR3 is TGTGCCAGCAGCCCTCCTAGTTACAATGAGCAGTTCTTC. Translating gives CASSPPSYNEQFF.

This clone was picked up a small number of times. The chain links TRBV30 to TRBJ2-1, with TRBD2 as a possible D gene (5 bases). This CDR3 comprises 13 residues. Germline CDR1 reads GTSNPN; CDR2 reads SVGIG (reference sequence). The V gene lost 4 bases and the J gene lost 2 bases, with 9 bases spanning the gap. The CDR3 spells CAWNVGAYNEQFF. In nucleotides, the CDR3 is TGTGCCTGGAATGTCGGGGCCTACAATGAGCAGTTCTTC.

CDR3 DNA sequence: TGTGCCAGCAGCACTCCGGGACTAGGGACCCAGTACTTC. Translated, it gives CASSTPGLGTQYF. The chain uses TRBV9 and TRBJ2-5; 8 nucleotides line up with TRBD2. Germline values: CDR1 SGDLS, CDR2 YYNGEE. This CDR3 is built from 13 residues. Germline trimming cut 4 bases from V and 7 bases from J; bases unmatched to any gene: 6. Looking up the rest from reference TRBV9 and TRBJ2-5 gives the full variable domain: DSGVTQTPKHLITATGQRVTLRCSPRSGDLSVYWYQQSLDQGLQFLIQYYNGEERAKGNILERFSAQQFPDLHSELNLSSLELGDSALYFCASSTPGLGTQYFGPGTRLLVL.

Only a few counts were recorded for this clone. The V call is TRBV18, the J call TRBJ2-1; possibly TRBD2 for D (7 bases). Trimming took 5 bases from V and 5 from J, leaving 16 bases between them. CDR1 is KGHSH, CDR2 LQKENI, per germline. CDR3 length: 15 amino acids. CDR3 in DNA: TGTGCCAGCTCAGCTAACGGGGGGACAAACAATGAGCAGTTCTTC. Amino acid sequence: CASSANGGTNNEQFF.

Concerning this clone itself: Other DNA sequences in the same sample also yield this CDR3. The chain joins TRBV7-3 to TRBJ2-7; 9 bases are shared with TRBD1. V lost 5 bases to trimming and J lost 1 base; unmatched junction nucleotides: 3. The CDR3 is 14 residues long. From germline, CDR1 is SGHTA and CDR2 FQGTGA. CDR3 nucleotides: TGTGCCAGCAGCCCCGGGACAGGGTCCTACGAGCAGTACTTC. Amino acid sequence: CASSPGTGSYEQYF.

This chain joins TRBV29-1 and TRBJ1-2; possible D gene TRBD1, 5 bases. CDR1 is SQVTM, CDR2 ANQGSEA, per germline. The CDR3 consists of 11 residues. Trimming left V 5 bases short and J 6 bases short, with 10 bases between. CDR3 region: CSVQQEDGYTF. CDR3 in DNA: TGCAGCGTTCAACAGGAGGATGGCTACACCTTC.

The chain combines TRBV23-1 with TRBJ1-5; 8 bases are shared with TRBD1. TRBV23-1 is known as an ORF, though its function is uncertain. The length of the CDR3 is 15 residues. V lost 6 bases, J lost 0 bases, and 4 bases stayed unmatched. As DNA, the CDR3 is TGCGCCAGCAGGTGGACAGGGAATAGCAATCAGCCCCAGCATTTT. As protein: CASRWTGNSNQPQHF.

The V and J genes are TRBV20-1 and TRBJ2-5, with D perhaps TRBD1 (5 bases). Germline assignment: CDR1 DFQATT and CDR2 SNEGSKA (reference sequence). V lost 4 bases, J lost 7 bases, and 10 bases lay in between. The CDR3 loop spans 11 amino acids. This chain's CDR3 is CSATQGGTQYF. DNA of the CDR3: TGCAGTGCTACCCAGGGTGGGACCCAGTACTTC.

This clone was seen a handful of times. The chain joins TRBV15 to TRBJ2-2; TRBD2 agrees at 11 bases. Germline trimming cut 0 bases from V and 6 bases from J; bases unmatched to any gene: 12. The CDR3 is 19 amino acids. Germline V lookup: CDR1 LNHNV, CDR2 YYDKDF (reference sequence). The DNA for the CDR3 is TGTGCCACCAGCAGAGATCCTTGGGTAGCGGGAGGGCCCTCCGGGGAGCTGTTTTTT. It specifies CATSRDPWVAGGPSGELFF.

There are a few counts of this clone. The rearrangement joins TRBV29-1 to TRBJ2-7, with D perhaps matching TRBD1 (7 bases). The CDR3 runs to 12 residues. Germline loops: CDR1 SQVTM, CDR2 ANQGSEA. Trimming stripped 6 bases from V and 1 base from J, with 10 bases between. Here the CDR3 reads CSVRDSSYEQYF. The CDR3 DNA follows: TGCAGCGTGCGGGACAGTTCCTACGAGCAGTACTTC.

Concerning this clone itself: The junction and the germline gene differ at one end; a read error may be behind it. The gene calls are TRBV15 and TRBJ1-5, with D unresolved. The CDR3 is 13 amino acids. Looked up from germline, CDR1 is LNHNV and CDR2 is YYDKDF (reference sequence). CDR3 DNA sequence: TGTGCCTCCAGCCTCGACCGTGGTCAGCCCCAGCATTTT. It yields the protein CASSLDRGQPQHF.

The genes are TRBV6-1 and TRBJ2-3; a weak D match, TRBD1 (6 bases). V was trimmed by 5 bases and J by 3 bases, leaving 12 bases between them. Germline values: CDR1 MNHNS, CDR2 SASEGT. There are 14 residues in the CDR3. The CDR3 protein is CASSLDRPTDTQYF. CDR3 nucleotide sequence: TGTGCCAGCAGTCTCGACAGGCCGACAGATACGCAGTATTTT.

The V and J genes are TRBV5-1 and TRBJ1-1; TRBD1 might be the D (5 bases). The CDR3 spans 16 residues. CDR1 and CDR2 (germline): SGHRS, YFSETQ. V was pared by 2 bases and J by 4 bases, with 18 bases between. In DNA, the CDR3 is TGCGCCAGCAGCTTAGCGTGGCAGGGACGAGCCACTGAAGCTTTCTTT. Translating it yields CASSLAWQGRATEAFF.

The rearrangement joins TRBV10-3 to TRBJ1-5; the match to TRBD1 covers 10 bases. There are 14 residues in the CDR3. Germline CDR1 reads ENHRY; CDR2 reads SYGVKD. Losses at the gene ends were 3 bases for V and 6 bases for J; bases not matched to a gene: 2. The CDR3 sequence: CAISEGQGVQPQHF. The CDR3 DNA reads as TGTGCCATCAGTGAAGGACAGGGGGTTCAGCCCCAGCATTTT.

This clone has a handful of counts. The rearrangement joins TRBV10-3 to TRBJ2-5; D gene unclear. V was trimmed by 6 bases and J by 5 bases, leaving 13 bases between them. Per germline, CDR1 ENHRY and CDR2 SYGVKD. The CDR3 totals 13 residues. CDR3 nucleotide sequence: TGTGCCATCAGCCCAGACCCTTTTGAGACCCAGTACTTC. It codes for CAISPDPFETQYF.

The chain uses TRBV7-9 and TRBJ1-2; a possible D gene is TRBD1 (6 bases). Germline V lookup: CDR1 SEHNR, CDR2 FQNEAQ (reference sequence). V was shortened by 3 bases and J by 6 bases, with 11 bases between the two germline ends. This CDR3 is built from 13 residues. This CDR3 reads CASSFRWDNGYTF. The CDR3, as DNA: TGTGCCAGCAGCTTCCGATGGGACAATGGCTACACCTTC.

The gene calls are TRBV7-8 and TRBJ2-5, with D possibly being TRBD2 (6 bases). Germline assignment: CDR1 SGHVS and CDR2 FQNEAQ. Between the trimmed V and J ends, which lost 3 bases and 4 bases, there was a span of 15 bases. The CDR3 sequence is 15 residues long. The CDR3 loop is CASSLMTRARETQYF. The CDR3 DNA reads TGTGCCAGCAGCTTGATGACTAGGGCGAGAGAGACCCAGTACTTC.

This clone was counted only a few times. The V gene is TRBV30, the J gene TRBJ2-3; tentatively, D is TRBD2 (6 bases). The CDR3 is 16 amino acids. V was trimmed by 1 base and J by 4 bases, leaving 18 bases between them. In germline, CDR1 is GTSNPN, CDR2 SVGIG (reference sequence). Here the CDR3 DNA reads TGTGCCTGGAGTGCCCACCGGGGGAGGAGCGCAGATACGCAGTATTTT. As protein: CAWSAHRGRSADTQYF.

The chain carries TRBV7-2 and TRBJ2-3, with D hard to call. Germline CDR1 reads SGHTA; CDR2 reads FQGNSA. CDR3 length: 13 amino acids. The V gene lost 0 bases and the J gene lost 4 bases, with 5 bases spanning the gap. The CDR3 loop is CASSLAGSDTQYF. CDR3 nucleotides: TGTGCCAGCAGCTTAGCGGGTTCAGATACGCAGTATTTT. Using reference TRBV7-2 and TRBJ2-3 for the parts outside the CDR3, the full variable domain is GAGVSQSPSNKVTEKGKDVELRCDPISGHTALYWYRQSLGQGLEFLIYFQGNSAPDKSGLPSDRFSAERTGGSVSTLTIQRTQQEDSAVYLCASSLAGSDTQYFGPGTRLTVL.

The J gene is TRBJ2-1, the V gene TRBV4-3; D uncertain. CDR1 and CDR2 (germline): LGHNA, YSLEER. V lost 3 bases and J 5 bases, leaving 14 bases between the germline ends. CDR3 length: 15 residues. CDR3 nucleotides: TGCGCCAGCAGCCAGCCGGATTTGGGGAACAATGAGCAGTTCTTC. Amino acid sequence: CASSQPDLGNNEQFF.